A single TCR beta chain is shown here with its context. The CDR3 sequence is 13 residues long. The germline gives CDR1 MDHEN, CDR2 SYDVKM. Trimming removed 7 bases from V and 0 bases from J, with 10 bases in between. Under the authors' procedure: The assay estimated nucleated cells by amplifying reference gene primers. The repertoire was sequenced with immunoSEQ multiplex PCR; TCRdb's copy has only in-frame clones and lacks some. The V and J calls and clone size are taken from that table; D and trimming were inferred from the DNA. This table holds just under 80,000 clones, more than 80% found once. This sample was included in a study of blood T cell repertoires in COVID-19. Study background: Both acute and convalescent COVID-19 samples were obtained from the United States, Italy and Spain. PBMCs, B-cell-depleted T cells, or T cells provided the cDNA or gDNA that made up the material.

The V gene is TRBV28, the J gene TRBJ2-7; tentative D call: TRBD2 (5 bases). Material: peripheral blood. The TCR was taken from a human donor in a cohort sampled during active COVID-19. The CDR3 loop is CASTPGSSYEQYF. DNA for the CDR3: TGTGCCAGCACCCCTGGGAGCTCCTACGAGCAGTACTTC.